Listed below are T cell receptor beta chains from one sample, sequenced in a study of shared clonotypes between healthy human individuals. The repertoire was sequenced with immunoSEQ multiplex PCR; TCRdb's copy has only in-frame clones and lacks some. The table has 2 million to 3 million clones, 90% to 95% seen once. Sequences were obtained from naive CD4+ T cells from PBMCs. These receptors all stem from a man in his late teens or twenties in good health. Some clones in this sample may be carry-over from other donors' samples. The CDR3 runs from the conserved cysteine through the conserved F or W. Fields, in order: D gene, J gene, V gene, clone size, CDR3 protein, CDR3 DNA. The D gene is left open where the match is weak. Size is stated for part of the rows, as once, few or many counts, or as a class when the clone is expanded.

>TRBD1|TRBJ1-2|TRBV30|.
CAWSAGGRGYTF
TGTGCCTGGAGTGCAGGGGGCCGGGGCTACACCTTC
>.|TRBJ2-4|TRBV7-2|.
CASSAPWGFQYF
TGTGCCAGCAGCGCACCATGGGGCTTTCAGTACTTC
>.|TRBJ2-3|TRBV11-2|.
CASSHNGRLSTDTQYF
TGTGCCAGCAGCCATAATGGAAGGCTCTCCACAGATACGCAGTATTTT
>.|TRBJ1-3|TRBV19|.
CASVSGGRGNTIYF
TGTGCCAGCGTATCGGGGGGGCGCGGAAACACCATATATTTT
>.|TRBJ2-1|TRBV7-9|once
CASSLRASDYNEQFF
TGTGCCAGCAGCCTCCGGGCTAGCGACTACAATGAGCAGTTCTTC
>.|TRBJ2-2|TRBV18|few
CASRTVTGELFF
TGTGCCAGTCGGACAGTCACCGGGGAGCTGTTTTTT
>.|TRBJ2-1|TRBV11-3|.
CASSLTPGLTYNEQFF
TGTGCCAGCAGCTTAACCCCCGGACTCACCTACAATGAGCAGTTCTTC
>.|TRBJ1-5|TRBV5-1|few
CASSLDLNQPQHF
TGCGCCAGCAGCTTGGACCTAAATCAGCCCCAGCATTTT
>.|TRBJ2-6|TRBV2|once
CASSDWVVGAGANVLTF
TGTGCCAGCAGTGATTGGGTAGTCGGGGCTGGGGCCAACGTCCTGACTTTC
>.|TRBJ1-3|TRBV4-1|.
CASSQHGIGNTIYF
TGCGCCAGCAGCCAGCATGGCATTGGAAACACCATATATTTT
>TRBD1|TRBJ2-3|TRBV7-9|.
CASSFWGQGSTDTQYF
TGTGCCAGCAGCTTTTGGGGACAGGGGAGCACAGATACGCAGTATTTT
>TRBD2|TRBJ2-1|TRBV10-3|.
CAISESKLVAGAHEQFF
TGTGCCATCAGTGAGTCGAAATTGGTAGCGGGAGCCCATGAGCAGTTCTTC
>.|TRBJ2-3|TRBV7-3|.
CASSLGDRDTDTQYF
TGTGCCAGCAGCTTAGGCGACCGAGACACAGATACGCAGTATTTT